One T cell receptor beta chain is described in this entry. The authors' processing: From reference gene primer amplification, estimates of nucleated cell counts were derived. Using immunoSEQ multiplex PCR, the repertoire was profiled, and TCRdb retains in-frame clones only, with some absent. That table is the source of V, J and clone size, and D and trimming were worked out from the DNA. Here the sample spans roughly 44,000 clones, 70% to 90% being singletons. With 7 bases removed from V and 7 bases from J, the gap between germline ends came to 21 bases. This CDR3 has 16 residues. CDR1 and CDR2 from the germline V gene are KGHDR and SFDVKD. These data come from a study of blood T cell repertoires in COVID-19. The wider study: Samples taken during acute and convalescent COVID-19 were collected in the United States, Italy and Spain. T cells, B-cell-depleted T cells, or PBMCs provided the cDNA or gDNA that served as material.

The rearrangement joins TRBV24-1 to TRBJ2-2; D is possibly TRBD2 (5 bases). Sequenced material: peripheral blood. The TCR originated in a man aged 80 or over with acute or convalescent COVID-19. In DNA form, the CDR3 reads TGTGCCACCAGCTATACTCCCGGGGTCGGCCGCGGGGAGCTGTTTTTT. Translation: CATSYTPGVGRGELFF.